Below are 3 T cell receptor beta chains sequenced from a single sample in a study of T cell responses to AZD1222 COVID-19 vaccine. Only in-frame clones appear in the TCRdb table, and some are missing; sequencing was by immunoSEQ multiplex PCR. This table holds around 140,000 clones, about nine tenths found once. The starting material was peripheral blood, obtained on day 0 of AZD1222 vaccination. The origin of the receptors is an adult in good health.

CDR3 nucleotide sequence: TGTGCCAGCAGCGAGGGGCAGTTCTCCTACAATGAGCAGTTCTTC. Translated, it gives CASSEGQFSYNEQFF. V usage is TRBV6-5 and J usage is TRBJ2-1; D may correspond to TRBD1 or TRBD2 (5 bases each). The V end lost 6 bases, the J end lost 0 bases, and 12 bases lay between the germline ends. This CDR3 region has 15 residues. Germline CDR1 and CDR2: MNHEY and SVGAGI.

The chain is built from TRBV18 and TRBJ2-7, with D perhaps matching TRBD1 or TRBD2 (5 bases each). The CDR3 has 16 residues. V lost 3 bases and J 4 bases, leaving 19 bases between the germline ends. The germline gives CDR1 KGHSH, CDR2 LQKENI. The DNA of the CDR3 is TGTGCCAGCTCACCCAACGACGGGACCCCATTTTACGAGCAGTACTTC. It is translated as CASSPNDGTPFYEQYF.

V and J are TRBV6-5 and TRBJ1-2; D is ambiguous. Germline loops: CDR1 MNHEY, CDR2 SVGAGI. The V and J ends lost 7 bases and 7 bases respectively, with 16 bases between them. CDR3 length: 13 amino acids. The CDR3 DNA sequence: TGTGCCAGCACCTTACTTCAAGGAGTTGGCTACACCTTC. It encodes CASTLLQGVGYTF.